This entry features one T cell receptor (beta chain) sequence. Its antigen is unidentified. Relying on iRepertoire HTBI primers and Arm-PCR of CDR3 regions, the team built TCR beta libraries. TCRdb passed the multiplex PCR reads through MiXCR, listing each CDR3 protein once. The data hold approximately 560,000 distinct CDR3 sequences, with 15% to 20% observed a single time. The length of the CDR3 is 16 residues. V shed 2 bases and J 6 bases; nucleotides not matched to a gene: 10. CDR1 is MNHNS, CDR2 SASEGT, per germline. The sample originates from a study of regulatory T cells in long-lasting Graves disease. For the study at large: New Graves' disease cases had less than 3 months of antithyroid drugs. Study conclusions and caveats: Limited sample numbers may have lowered accuracy. There was favoring of TRBV28, TRBJ1-2 and TRBJ2-5 in persistent disease. Compared with new cases, persistent Graves' patients showed reduced TCR diversity.

Time point of the sample: newly diagnosed GD, antithyroid drugs for less than 3 months. RNA extracted from PBMCs served as the sequencing template. This sample also belongs to another study, concerning T cells in Graves' hyperthyroidism and ophthalmopathy.

This TCR was recovered from a man between 18 and 35 years old with Graves disease. Sequencing used peripheral blood mononuclear cells (PBMCs), obtained at new diagnosis, from a patient treated with antithyroid drugs. This chain links TRBV6-1 with TRBJ2-4, with TRBD2 matching over 7 bases. The CDR3 region is CASSERGTPGGNIQYF. The DNA of the CDR3 is TGTGCCAGCAGTGAACGAGGGACCCCGGGGGGAAACATTCAGTACTTC.